This section outlines one T cell receptor beta chain sequence together with its context. This clonotype was picked up many times. It lacks a known antigen. Nothing much larger sits one base from this clone, and base qualities are not available. The library was prepared using PCR. Reads for this sample came from an Illumina HiSeq 2500. To reduce PCR and sequencing biases, unique molecular identifiers were built into the TCR beta cDNA libraries. Per 1 to 10 million input T cells, roughly 500,000 cDNA molecules were obtained, such that each molecule approximated one T cell. The patient libraries were prepared and sequenced using the same protocol as the earlier healthy control dataset. Samples belonging to the same batch were prepared together, multiplexed and sequenced on a shared HiSeq lane. As for the original processing: MIGEC handled the raw barcoded reads, throwing out single-read molecular identifier groups before consensus assembly and CDR3 extraction. Clonotype tables were post-analysed with VDJtools, normalizing diversity by down-sampling all datasets to the smallest sample size. In repertoire overlap clustering, CDR3 amino acid sequences, but not nucleotide sequences, were matched to correct batch-related cross-sample contamination. TCRdb handled the public reads itself, with Q25 trimming in fastp and clone calling in MiXCR, and kept productive beta chains. Rows are unified per CDR3 protein, each entry keeping the most common DNA and genes. TCRdb, not the authors, supplied the V and J calls. This sample gives roughly 580,000 distinct CDR3 sequences in total; 44% of them show up just once. Of the sample, more than 1.5% is held by the ten largest clones.

To demonstrate the VDJtools post-analysis software, TCR beta repertoires were profiled from the peripheral blood of over ten young patients with multiple sclerosis. The patients with multiple sclerosis were children and adolescents between roughly 6 and 17 years of age. This entry belongs to a study of post-analysis software for immune sequencing data (dated by TCRdb to about 2015). Study-wide context: The recorded disease courses included relapsing-remitting, secondary progressive and progressive-relapsing multiple sclerosis, and some patients had no subtype annotation. The patient repertoires were set against roughly eleven previously published healthy control repertoires from donors whose ages ranged from roughly 6 to 26 years. A subset of samples was prepared in parallel using single-end sample barcoding, then pooled and co-amplified after Illumina adapter ligation. General study outcomes and caveats: The multiple sclerosis patient group was slightly younger than the control group. Compared with controls, multiple sclerosis patients had significantly lower normalized Chao1 diversity, a finding suggesting substantial peripheral T-cell clonal expansion. Strong co-clustering of samples prepared in the same batch was shown by direct clustering with F measure, prompting a batch-effect correction. Patients showed significantly higher frequencies than controls for a handful of TRBV segments, among them TRBV5-6, TRBV5-1 and TRBV20-1.

CDR1 SGHTA and CDR2 FQGNSA are derived from the germline V gene. V is shortened by 3 bases, J by 5 bases, and the region joining them spans 7 bases. The CDR3, from cysteine to phenylalanine, totals 12 residues. The retained sequence is limited to the CDR3, 36 bases, with the frame set at the first base. Sequenced input: blood. The V and J segments used are TRBV7-2 and TRBJ2-5, with the D gene not clear enough to name. The receptor comes from a girl aged 5-17 years with multiple sclerosis. The CDR3 region reads CASSFDRETQYF. Read as DNA, the sequence is TGTGCCAGCAGCTTCGATAGGGAGACCCAGTACTTC.